The TCR beta chain described here comes from a study of T cells after somatic rescue of genetic block. This clone was counted a single time. Clones were sequenced by immunoSEQ multiplex PCR, and TCRdb holds only the in-frame ones, with some missing. The sample consists of roughly 110,000 clones, under 95% of them appearing once. CDR3 length: 14 residues. The V gene's germline CDR1 is MNHNS and CDR2 SASEGT. Unmatched junction bases numbered 8, after V lost 6 bases and J lost 4 bases. Sequencing was carried out using peripheral blood mononuclear cells (PBMCs). The rearrangement uses TRBV6-1 and TRBJ1-1, with 7 bases aligning to TRBD1. This sequence was found in a woman aged 18-35 years. The CDR3 region has the DNA TGTGCCAGCAGCCTGGGACAGCTGAGCACTGAAGCTTTCTTT. Protein: CASSLGQLSTEAFF.